These 7 T cell receptor beta chains came from one sample sequenced in a study of blood T cell repertoires in COVID-19. Generated by immunoSEQ multiplex PCR, the TCRdb table keeps only in-frame clones and is missing some. Found here are under 200,000 clones, around 77% of them singletons; the top ten hold approximately 6.2%. Input material: peripheral blood. These receptors all stem from a man between 70 and 80 years old with active or convalescent COVID-19.

The V call is TRBV10-1, the J call TRBJ2-5; D is ambiguous. The V and J ends lost 0 bases and 2 bases respectively, with 13 bases between them. Germline-derived CDR1 and CDR2 are WNHNN and SYGVQD (reference sequence). The CDR3 contains 16 residues. CDR3 amino acids: CASSESIGTSQETQYF. CDR3 DNA sequence: TGCGCCAGCAGTGAGTCGATTGGCACGTCTCAAGAGACCCAGTACTTC.

This clone was recorded many times. V and J are TRBV20-1 and TRBJ1-6; D gene ambiguous. The CDR3 consists of 12 residues. Trimming left V 3 bases short and J 8 bases short, with 8 bases between. Germline V lookup: CDR1 DFQATT, CDR2 SNEGSKA (reference sequence). The CDR3 protein is CSASSGDSPLHF. The CDR3 coding sequence is TGCAGTGCTAGTTCCGGGGATTCACCCCTCCACTTT.

This clone was seen a few times. The genes are TRBV2 and TRBJ1-4; D call uncertain. V lost 6 bases and J lost 4, with 15 bases in between. The CDR3 consists of 15 residues. The germline gives CDR1 SNHLY, CDR2 FYNNEI. The CDR3 protein is CASRATAGSNEKLFF. As DNA, the CDR3 is TGTGCCAGCAGGGCCACTGCGGGGAGTAATGAAAAACTGTTTTTT.

The chain joins TRBV2 to TRBJ2-1; 9 nucleotides agree with TRBD2. With 3 bases clipped from V and 9 bases from J, the junction kept 6 bases outside the gene matches. Germline lookup yields CDR1 SNHLY and CDR2 FYNNEI. This CDR3 is built from 14 residues. The CDR3 spells CASSEGTSLSEQFF. The CDR3 coding sequence is TGTGCCAGCAGTGAGGGGACTAGCCTAAGTGAGCAGTTCTTC.

The V call is TRBV6-2 or TRBV6-3, the J call TRBJ2-4; the match to TRBD2 covers 7 bases. The V gene end was trimmed by 2 bases and the J gene end by 11 bases; junction bases not matched to a gene: 6. The CDR3 sequence is 13 residues long. Germline V gene data show CDR1 as MNHEY and CDR2 as SVGEGT. The CDR3 is CASSYGGDYVQYF. CDR3 nucleotide sequence: TGTGCCAGCAGTTACGGCGGGGACTATGTTCAGTACTTC.

This chain joins TRBV7-9 and TRBJ2-5; the D is unclear. There are 12 residues in the CDR3. V was pared by 1 base and J by 4 bases, with 4 bases between. Germline V gene data show CDR1 as SEHNR and CDR2 as FQNEAQ (reference sequence). The CDR3 is CASSLVRETQYF. The CDR3 region has the DNA TGTGCCAGCAGCTTAGTTAGAGAGACCCAGTACTTC.

Many counts were recorded for this clone. The rearrangement links TRBV5-4 to TRBJ2-2; possible D gene TRBD2, 5 bases. The CDR3 loop spans 13 amino acids. CDR1 is SGHNT and CDR2 is YYREEE in the germline V gene (reference sequence). Trimming cost V 0 bases and J 5 bases, with 5 bases left between them. The CDR3 DNA reads as TGTGCCAGCAGCTTGGGAGGGACCGGGGAGCTGTTTTTT. Translation: CASSLGGTGELFF.